These 30 T cell receptor beta chains share one sample of origin, sequenced in a study of identical twins listed by TCRdb under 2016. Library prep was done by 5' RACE. Sequencing took place on an Illumina HiSeq 2000. The public reads were reanalyzed by TCRdb: fastp trimming at Q25, MiXCR alignment, in-frame beta chains only. Each CDR3 protein appears once, grouped with its most common genes and DNA. Present in this sample are about 570,000 distinct CDR3 sequences, just under 10% of which were seen just once. The leading ten clones occupy roughly 3% of the sample. The same data also went into a second study, on yellow fever vaccine responses in identical twins.

Sequenced input: PBMCs. The receptors shown here come from a young woman in good health.

The chain couples TRBV9 to TRBJ2-4; perhaps TRBD2 as D (6 bases). The CDR3 has 13 residues. From germline, CDR1 is SGDLS and CDR2 YYNGEE. Between the trimmed V and J ends, which lost 4 bases and 8 bases, there was a span of 13 bases. This CDR3 is CASSPSGEDIQYF. Here the CDR3 DNA reads TGTGCCAGCAGCCCTTCGGGGGAGGACATTCAGTACTTC.

There are a few counts of this clonotype. The gene calls are TRBV28 and TRBJ2-1; D is possibly TRBD2 (7 bases). The CDR3 has 15 amino acids. The germline V and J ends were trimmed by 7 bases and 5 bases, with 18 bases remaining between them. The germline V gene has CDR1 MDHEN and CDR2 SYDVKM. For the CDR3, the DNA is TGTGCCAGCACTCTTAGGGGGAGGGCCGACAATGAGCAGTTCTTC. This encodes CASTLRGRADNEQFF.

The rearrangement uses TRBV6-1 and TRBJ2-1; TRBD1 matches 9 bases. The length of the CDR3 is 14 residues. The germline V gene has CDR1 MNHNS and CDR2 SASEGT. The V and J ends lost 7 bases and 4 bases, in that order; junction bases with no gene match: 5. The CDR3 nucleotides read TGTGCCAGCATGGCGGACAGGGGATACAATGAGCAGTTCTTC. It specifies CASMADRGYNEQFF.

This clonotype was counted many times. The J gene is TRBJ1-3, the V gene TRBV12-3 or TRBV12-4, with D hard to call. V was shortened by 7 bases and J by 3 bases, with 16 bases between the two germline ends. The CDR3 covers 15 residues. CDR3 sequence reads: CASTLGVFGGNTIYF. Written as DNA, the CDR3 is TGTGCCAGCACCCTCGGGGTATTTGGTGGAAACACCATATATTTT.

This chain connects TRBV28 to TRBJ2-2; perhaps D is TRBD1 or TRBD2 (5 bases each). This CDR3 has 15 amino acids. In germline, CDR1 is MDHEN, CDR2 SYDVKM. Trimming shortened V by 3 bases and J by 3 bases, and 11 bases separated the two germline ends. CDR3 DNA sequence: TGTGCCAGCAGTTTTTGGGGCGGGTACACCGGGGAGCTGTTTTTT. Translating gives CASSFWGGYTGELFF.

This clonotype was observed many times. The V gene is TRBV12-3 or TRBV12-4, the J gene TRBJ2-2; D is ambiguous. The CDR3 covers 11 residues. V lost 7 bases and J 5 bases, leaving 5 bases between the germline ends. CDR3 bases: TGTGCCAGCATCCGTACCGGGGAGCTGTTTTTT. This codes for CASIRTGELFF.

This chain connects TRBV6-1 to TRBJ1-4, with a weak D call TRBD1 (5 bases). The CDR3 extends over 12 amino acids. Germline-derived CDR1 and CDR2 are MNHNS and SASEGT. The V gene lost 2 bases and the J gene lost 8 bases, with 6 bases spanning the gap. CDR3 protein: CASSERGEKLFF. CDR3 DNA sequence: TGTGCCAGCAGTGAAAGGGGCGAAAAACTGTTTTTT.

This chain uses TRBV2 with TRBJ2-3, with 13 bases identical to TRBD2. Germline CDR1 and CDR2: SNHLY and FYNNEI. This CDR3 comprises 17 residues. The V gene end was trimmed by 11 bases and the J gene end by 2 bases; junction bases not matched to a gene: 13. CDR3 nucleotides: TGTGCCTTCAGTCATGGACTAGCGGGAGTTGACACAGATACGCAGTATTTT. This gives the protein CAFSHGLAGVDTDTQYF.

The chain links TRBV7-3 to TRBJ2-7; D possibly corresponds to TRBD2 (5 bases). V lost 1 base, J lost 0 bases, and 10 bases lay in between. Germline-derived CDR1 and CDR2 are SGHTA and FQGTGA. This CDR3 has 15 amino acids. In DNA form, the CDR3 reads TGTGCCAGCAGCTTAAGTGGCGGACTCTCCTACGAGCAGTACTTC. Translation: CASSLSGGLSYEQYF.

The V and J genes are TRBV6-2 or TRBV6-3 and TRBJ1-2; a weak D match, TRBD1 (5 bases). CDR3 size: 14 residues. From germline, CDR1 is MNHEY and CDR2 SVGEGT. Trimming cost V 2 bases and J 3 bases, with 10 bases left between them. CDR3 amino acids: CASSYGTDHYGYTF. Here the CDR3 DNA reads TGTGCCAGCAGTTACGGGACCGACCACTATGGCTACACCTTC.

The J gene is TRBJ2-1, the V gene TRBV11-3; 11 nucleotides match TRBD2. CDR3 size: 16 residues. J gave up 9 bases and V 4 bases, and 11 bases lay outside the gene matches. Germline CDR1 SGHNT, CDR2 YENEEA. As DNA, the CDR3 is TGTGCCAGCAGCTCCCAAACTAGCGGGAGAGGTGGTGAGCAGTTCTTC. Its protein is CASSSQTSGRGGEQFF.

This clonotype was seen a few times. The rearrangement uses TRBV11-2 and TRBJ1-5, with TRBD1 as a possible D gene (6 bases). This CDR3 has 15 residues. The germline V gene has CDR1 SGHAT and CDR2 FQNNGV. Deletions cut 1 base from V and 6 bases from J, with 13 bases between. The CDR3 DNA sequence: TGTGCCAGCAGCTTAGCAGGGGATTCGAGTCAGCCCCAGCATTTT. Its protein is CASSLAGDSSQPQHF.

The chain is built from TRBV29-1 and TRBJ2-7, with D maybe TRBD1 (6 bases). CDR3 length equals 14 residues. The ends were cut back, 4 bases at V and 3 bases at J, with 16 bases in the middle. CDR1 is SQVTM and CDR2 is ANQGSEA in the germline V gene. CDR3 nucleotides: TGCAGCGTTGCACAGGGCCTACTAAACTACGAGCAGTACTTC. Its translation: CSVAQGLLNYEQYF.

This clonotype came up a few times. The CDR3 DNA is TGTGCCAGCAGCCCAAACCCCTGGCTCGCAGATACGCAGTATTTT. Protein sequence: CASSPNPWLADTQYF. The rearrangement joins TRBV7-2 to TRBJ2-3, with D unclear. Germline assignment: CDR1 SGHTA and CDR2 FQGNSA. Trimming stripped 5 bases from V and 4 bases from J, with 16 bases between. The CDR3 extends over 15 amino acids.

This clonotype was seen a few times. The chain combines TRBV6-1 with TRBJ2-1; 10 bases line up with TRBD2. The J segment lost 5 bases and the V segment lost 6 bases, leaving 7 bases of the junction unmatched. Germline assignment: CDR1 MNHNS and CDR2 SASEGT. This CDR3 has 15 residues. This chain's CDR3 is CASRGAGTSDNEQFF. The DNA of the CDR3 is TGTGCCAGCAGAGGGGCCGGGACTAGCGACAATGAGCAGTTCTTC.

The J gene is TRBJ2-3, the V gene TRBV11-2; 9 nucleotides agree with TRBD1. The CDR3 is 16 residues long. Germline V gene lookup returns CDR1 SGHAT and CDR2 FQNNGV. The V gene end was trimmed by 4 bases and the J gene end by 2 bases; junction bases not matched to a gene: 7. The CDR3 region has the DNA TGTGCCAGCAGCTCTTTCTGGGACAGGGACACAGATACGCAGTATTTT. Protein: CASSSFWDRDTDTQYF.

This clonotype turned up a few times. This CDR3 reads CASSHPRDWRTDTQYF. Written as DNA, the CDR3 is TGTGCCAGCAGCCACCCCCGGGACTGGCGCACAGATACGCAGTATTTT. The rearrangement joins TRBV7-6 to TRBJ2-3; maybe TRBD2 (6 bases). CDR3 size: 16 residues. V gave up 5 bases and J gave up 1 base, with 16 bases separating them. From germline, CDR1 is SGHVS and CDR2 FNYEAQ.

The table lists this clonotype with a few counts. The rearrangement joins TRBV7-2 to TRBJ2-5, with D possibly matching TRBD2 (6 bases). The germline CDR1 and CDR2 sequences are SGHTA and FQGNSA. The CDR3 length is 16 residues. V was clipped by 0 bases and J by 4 bases, with 15 bases between them. The CDR3 spells CASSLAFGRGLETQYF. Written as DNA, the CDR3 is TGTGCCAGCAGCTTAGCTTTCGGGAGAGGTTTAGAGACCCAGTACTTC.

In this sample, this clonotype turned up many times. This chain connects TRBV5-1 to TRBJ1-1; D may be TRBD1 (6 bases). The germline V gene has CDR1 SGHRS and CDR2 YFSETQ. The CDR3 totals 15 residues. Trimming shortened V by 2 bases and J by 1 base, and 12 bases separated the two germline ends. Here the CDR3 reads CASSFPQGSNTEAFF. CDR3 nucleotides: TGCGCCAGCAGCTTCCCACAGGGTTCGAACACTGAAGCTTTCTTT.

This clonotype was counted between two and nine times. The chain joins TRBV12-3 or TRBV12-4 to TRBJ1-1; possible D gene TRBD1, 5 bases. The CDR3 has 15 amino acids. V lost 2 bases, J lost 1 base, and 11 bases lay in between. CDR3 in amino acids: CASSLRGARNTEAFF. The CDR3 bases are TGTGCCAGCAGTTTACGAGGGGCGAGGAACACTGAAGCTTTCTTT.

This rearrangement joins TRBV7-2 to TRBJ1-5; D is perhaps TRBD1 (6 bases). V gave up 3 bases and J gave up 0 bases, with 15 bases separating them. The CDR3 is 17 residues long. Germline CDR1 and CDR2: SGHTA and FQGNSA. The CDR3 DNA sequence: TGTGCCAGCAGCTTTTATTCGGGGGCGGATAGCAATCAGCCCCAGCATTTT. This gives the protein CASSFYSGADSNQPQHF.

This clonotype was observed many times. The genes are TRBV28 and TRBJ2-5, with D possibly matching TRBD1 (7 bases). Germline CDR1 reads MDHEN; CDR2 reads SYDVKM. The CDR3 length is 19 residues. Trimming took 4 bases from V and 1 from J, leaving 25 bases between them. This CDR3 reads CASSSPAGQPSLPQETQYF. CDR3 nucleotides: TGTGCCAGCAGTTCACCGGCGGGACAGCCCTCACTCCCCCAAGAGACCCAGTACTTC.

This clonotype appeared many times. The chain uses TRBV5-1 and TRBJ2-4; TRBD1 matches at 12 bases. With 4 bases clipped from V and 8 bases from J, the junction kept 4 bases outside the gene matches. This CDR3 is 14 amino acids long. Germline CDR1 and CDR2: SGHRS and YFSETQ. CDR3 protein: CASSLGQGAYIQYF. The CDR3 nucleotides read TGCGCCAGCAGCCTGGGACAGGGGGCATACATTCAGTACTTC. The variable domain in full, with the rest retrieved from reference TRBV5-1 and TRBJ2-4, is KAGVTQTPRYLIKTRGQQVTLSCSPISGHRSVSWYQQTPGQGLQFLFEYFSETQRNKGNFPGRFSGRQFSNSRSEMNVSTLELGDSALYLCASSLGQGAYIQYFGAGTRLSVL.

The chain links TRBV12-3 or TRBV12-4 to TRBJ2-7; 9 bases map to TRBD2. The CDR3 sequence is 16 residues long. With V trimmed by 1 base and J by 6 bases, 10 bases remained unmatched. The CDR3 region is CASSLVASGISPEQYF. CDR3 sequence (DNA): TGTGCCAGCAGTTTAGTAGCTAGCGGGATTTCACCCGAGCAGTACTTC.

The rearrangement uses TRBV4-1 and TRBJ2-1; 7 positions agree with TRBD1. The V gene end was trimmed by 0 bases and the J gene end by 7 bases; junction bases not matched to a gene: 3. Germline CDR1 and CDR2: MGHRA and YSYEKL. The CDR3 is made up of 14 amino acids. The CDR3 DNA sequence: TGCGCCAGCAGCCAAGAACCAGGGGGAAATGAGCAGTTCTTC. Translation: CASSQEPGGNEQFF.

This clonotype was observed many times. The chain has TRBV5-6 and TRBJ2-2; tentatively, D is TRBD2 (6 bases). CDR1 is SGHDT, CDR2 YYEEEE, per germline. The CDR3 contains 16 residues. V lost 4 bases, J lost 7 bases, and 20 bases lay in between. The CDR3 DNA sequence: TGTGCCAGCAGCGCCAGACTAGATCTATTGGACGGGGAGCTGTTTTTT. It specifies CASSARLDLLDGELFF.

This clonotype was seen a handful of times. This sequence joins TRBV30 and TRBJ2-3; TRBD1 aligns across 7 bases. In germline, CDR1 is GTSNPN, CDR2 SVGIG (reference sequence). The CDR3 consists of 13 residues. V dropped 3 bases and J dropped 5; count of bases not matched to a gene: 5. The CDR3 DNA follows: TGTGCCTGGAGGCTGACAGGGCGAGATACGCAGTATTTT. Amino acid sequence: CAWRLTGRDTQYF.

This clonotype was observed at least ten times. This chain connects TRBV7-2 to TRBJ1-1, with D tentatively TRBD1 (5 bases). V was trimmed by 0 bases and J by 1 base, leaving 12 bases between them. The CDR3 has 16 amino acids. Germline CDR1 is SGHTA and CDR2 is FQGNSA. This chain's CDR3 is CASSLALGRANTEAFF. The CDR3 DNA is TGTGCCAGCAGCTTAGCGCTGGGCAGGGCGAACACTGAAGCTTTCTTT.

This clonotype has a handful of counts. The V gene is TRBV4-3, the J gene TRBJ2-3; possible D gene TRBD1, 7 bases. The CDR3 totals 17 residues. CDR1 and CDR2 (germline): LGHNA, YSLEER. V was trimmed by 0 bases and J by 4 bases, leaving 17 bases between them. CDR3 coding DNA: TGCGCCAGCAGCCAAGATTCAGGGGGGCTGGGCGCAGATACGCAGTATTTT. This sequence encodes CASSQDSGGLGADTQYF.

This clonotype was recorded at least ten times. The chain recombines TRBV20-1 with TRBJ2-3, with D perhaps TRBD2 (5 bases). The V gene lost 3 bases and the J gene lost 1 base, with 8 bases spanning the gap. Germline V gene sequence: CDR1 DFQATT, CDR2 SNEGSKA (reference sequence). The CDR3 spans 13 residues. CDR3 sequence: CSASLSGTDTQYF. The CDR3 coding sequence is TGCAGTGCTAGCCTTAGCGGCACAGATACGCAGTATTTT.